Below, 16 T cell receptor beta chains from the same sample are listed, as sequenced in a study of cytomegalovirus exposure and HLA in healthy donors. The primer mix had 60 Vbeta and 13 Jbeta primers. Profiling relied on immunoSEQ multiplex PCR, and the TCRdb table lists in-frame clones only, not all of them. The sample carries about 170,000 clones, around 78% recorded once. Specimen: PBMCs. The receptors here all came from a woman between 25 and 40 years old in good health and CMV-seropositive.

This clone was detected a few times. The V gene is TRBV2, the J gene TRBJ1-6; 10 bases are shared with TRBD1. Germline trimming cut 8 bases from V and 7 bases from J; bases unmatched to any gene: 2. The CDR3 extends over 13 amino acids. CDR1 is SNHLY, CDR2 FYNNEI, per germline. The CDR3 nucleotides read TGTGCCAGCGGGGACAGGGGCAATTCACCCCTCCACTTT. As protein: CASGDRGNSPLHF.

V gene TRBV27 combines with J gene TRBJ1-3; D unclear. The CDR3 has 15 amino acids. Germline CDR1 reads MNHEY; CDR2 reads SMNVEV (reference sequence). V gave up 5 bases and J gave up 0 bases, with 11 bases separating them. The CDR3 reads CASSPSQNSGNTIYF. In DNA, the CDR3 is TGTGCCAGCAGTCCCTCGCAGAACTCTGGAAACACCATATATTTT.

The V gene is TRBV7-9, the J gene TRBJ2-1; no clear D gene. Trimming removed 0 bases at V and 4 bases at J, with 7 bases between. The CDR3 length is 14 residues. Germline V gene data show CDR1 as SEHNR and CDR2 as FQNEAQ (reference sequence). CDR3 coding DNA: TGTGCCAGCAGCTTAGCTATCGGGTACAATGAGCAGTTCTTC. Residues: CASSLAIGYNEQFF.

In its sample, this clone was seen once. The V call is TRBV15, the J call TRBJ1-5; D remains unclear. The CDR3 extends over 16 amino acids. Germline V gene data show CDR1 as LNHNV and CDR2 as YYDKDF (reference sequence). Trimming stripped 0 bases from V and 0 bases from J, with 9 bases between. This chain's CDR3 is CATSRETALSNQPQHF. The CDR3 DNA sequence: TGTGCCACCAGCAGAGAAACAGCACTTAGCAATCAGCCCCAGCATTTT.

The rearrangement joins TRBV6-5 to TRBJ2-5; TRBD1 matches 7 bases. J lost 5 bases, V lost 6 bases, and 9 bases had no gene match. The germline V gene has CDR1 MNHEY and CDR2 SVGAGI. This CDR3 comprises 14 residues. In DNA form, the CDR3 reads TGTGCCAGCAGACCCGGGACAGCAAGGGAGACCCAGTACTTC. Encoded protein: CASRPGTARETQYF.

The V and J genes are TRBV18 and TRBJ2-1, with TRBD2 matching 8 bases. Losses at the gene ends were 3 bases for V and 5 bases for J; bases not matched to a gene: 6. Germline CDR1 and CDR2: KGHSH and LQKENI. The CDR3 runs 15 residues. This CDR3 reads CASSPLAGPDNEQFF. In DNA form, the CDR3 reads TGTGCCAGCTCACCCTTAGCGGGACCAGACAATGAGCAGTTCTTC. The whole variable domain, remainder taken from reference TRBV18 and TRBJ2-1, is NAGVMQNPRHLVRRRGQEARLRCSPMKGHSHVYWYRQLPEEGLKFMVYLQKENIIDESGMPKERFSAEFPKEGPSILRIQQVVRGDSAAYFCASSPLAGPDNEQFFGPGTRLTVL.

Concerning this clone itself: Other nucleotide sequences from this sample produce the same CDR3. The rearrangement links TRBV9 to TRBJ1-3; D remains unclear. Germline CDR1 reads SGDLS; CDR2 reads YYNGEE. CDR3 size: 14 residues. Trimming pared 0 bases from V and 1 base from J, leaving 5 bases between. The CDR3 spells CASSVAGSGNTIYF. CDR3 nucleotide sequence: TGTGCCAGCAGCGTAGCAGGATCTGGAAACACCATATATTTT.

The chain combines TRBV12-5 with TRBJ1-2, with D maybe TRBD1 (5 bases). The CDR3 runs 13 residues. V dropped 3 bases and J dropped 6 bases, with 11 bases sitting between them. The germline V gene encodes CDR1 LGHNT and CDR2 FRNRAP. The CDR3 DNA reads TGTGCTAGTGGTTTCGGGTCAGGGCATGGCTACACCTTC. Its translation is CASGFGSGHGYTF. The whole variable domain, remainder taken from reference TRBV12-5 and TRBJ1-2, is DARVTQTPRHKVTEMGQEVTMRCQPILGHNTVFWYRQTMMQGLELLAYFRNRAPLDDSGMPKDRFSAEMPDATLATLKIQPSEPRDSAVYFCASGFGSGHGYTFGSGTRLTVV.

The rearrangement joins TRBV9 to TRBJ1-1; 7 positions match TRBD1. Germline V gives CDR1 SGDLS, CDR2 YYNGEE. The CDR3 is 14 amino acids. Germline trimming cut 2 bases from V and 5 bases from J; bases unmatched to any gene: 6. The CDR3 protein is CASSVRQGGTEAFF. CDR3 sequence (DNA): TGTGCCAGCAGCGTTCGACAGGGAGGAACTGAAGCTTTCTTT.

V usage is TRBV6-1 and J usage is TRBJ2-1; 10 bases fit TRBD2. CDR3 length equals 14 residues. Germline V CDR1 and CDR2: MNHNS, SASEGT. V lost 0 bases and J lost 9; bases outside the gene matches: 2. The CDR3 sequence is CASSEAGTSVEQFF. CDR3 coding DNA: TGTGCCAGCAGTGAAGCGGGGACTAGCGTTGAGCAGTTCTTC.

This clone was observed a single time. CDR3 residues: CASVLGTAEAFF. CDR3 in DNA: TGTGCCAGCGTTCTCGGGACAGCTGAAGCTTTCTTT. The genes are TRBV2 and TRBJ1-1; 7 positions match TRBD1. CDR3 length equals 12 residues. Germline V gene sequence: CDR1 SNHLY, CDR2 FYNNEI. Germline trimming cut 8 bases from V and 6 bases from J; bases unmatched to any gene: 6.

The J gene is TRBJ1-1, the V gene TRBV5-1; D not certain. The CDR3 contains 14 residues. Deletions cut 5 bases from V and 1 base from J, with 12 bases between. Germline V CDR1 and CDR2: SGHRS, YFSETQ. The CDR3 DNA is TGCGCCAGCAGTAGTAAATCAGGGAACACTGAAGCTTTCTTT. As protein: CASSSKSGNTEAFF.

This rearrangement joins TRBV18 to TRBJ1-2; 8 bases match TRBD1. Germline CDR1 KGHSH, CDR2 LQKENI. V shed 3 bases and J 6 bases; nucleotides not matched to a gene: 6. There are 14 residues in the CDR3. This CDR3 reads CASSPDRTGNGYTF. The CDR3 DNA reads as TGTGCCAGCTCACCGGATAGGACAGGGAATGGCTACACCTTC. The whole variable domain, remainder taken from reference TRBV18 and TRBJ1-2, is NAGVMQNPRHLVRRRGQEARLRCSPMKGHSHVYWYRQLPEEGLKFMVYLQKENIIDESGMPKERFSAEFPKEGPSILRIQQVVRGDSAAYFCASSPDRTGNGYTFGSGTRLTVV.

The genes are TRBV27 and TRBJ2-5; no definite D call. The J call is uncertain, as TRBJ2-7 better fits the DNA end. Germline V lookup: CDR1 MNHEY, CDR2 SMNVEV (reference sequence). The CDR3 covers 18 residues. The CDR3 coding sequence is TGTGCCAGCAGTTTTAAGCCGGCAGATCCCCTAGGCCCCTACGAGCAGTACTTC. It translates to CASSFKPADPLGPYEQYF.

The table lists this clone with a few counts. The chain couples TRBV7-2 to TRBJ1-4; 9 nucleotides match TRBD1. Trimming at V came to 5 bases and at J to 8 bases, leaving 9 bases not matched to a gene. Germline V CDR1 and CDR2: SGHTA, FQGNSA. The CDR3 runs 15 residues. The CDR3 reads CASSLGQGSIEKLFF. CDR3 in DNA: TGTGCCAGCAGCCTCGGACAGGGGAGTATCGAAAAACTGTTTTTT.

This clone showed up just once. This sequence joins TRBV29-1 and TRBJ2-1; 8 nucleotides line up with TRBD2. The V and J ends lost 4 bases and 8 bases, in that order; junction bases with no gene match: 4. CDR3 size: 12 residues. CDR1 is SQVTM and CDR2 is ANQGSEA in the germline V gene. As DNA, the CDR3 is TGCAGCGTTGCCGGGGGGGTCGATGAGCAGTTCTTC. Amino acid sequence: CSVAGGVDEQFF.